This TCR beta chain comes out of a study of blood T cell repertoires in COVID-19. Participants in the exposed group had met a COVID-19 case in the 2 weeks before joining the study. This clone showed up just once. The authors' processing: Researchers report that nucleated cell counts were estimated from reference gene primer amplification. This table comes from immunoSEQ multiplex PCR, and its TCRdb copy is limited to in-frame clones, with some not included. Clone size and the V and J calls come from that table; the DNA yielded D and trimming. The profile shows 60,000 or so clones, roughly 70% of them singletons. Germline lookup yields CDR1 SGHVS and CDR2 FQNEAQ. This CDR3 has 14 residues. Trimming took 5 bases from V and 9 from J; bases not matched to a gene: 7.

The V call is TRBV7-8, the J call TRBJ1-6; TRBD1 agrees at 7 bases. Source material: PBMCs or T cells enriched from blood (not recorded which). The sequence was obtained from a woman aged 55 to 70 who had been exposed to COVID-19. The CDR3 sequence is CASSPRDSGSPLHF. The DNA for the CDR3 is TGTGCCAGCAGCCCCAGGGACAGCGGTTCACCCCTCCACTTT.